This T cell receptor beta chain was recovered during a study of T cell clonotyping in hematopoietic cell transplantation. Study context: Recipients' pretransplant samples followed cytoreduction.

The assay was immunoSEQ multiplex PCR, and TCRdb's table has in-frame clones only and misses some. The repertoire has about 80,000 clones, 90% to 96% of them found once; the top ten carry 1.5% to 2%. General observations from the study: CD4 and CD8 repertoire contributions could not be separated without sorting. Pathologically expanded recipient clonotypes increased progressively from day 30 to day 180 as diversity fell.

The time point denotes: recipient sample about 28 days before transplant, after cytoreduction. Recipient blood drawn about 28 days pretransplant and days 30, 100, 180 after. The ends were cut back, 5 bases at V and 0 bases at J, with 13 bases in the middle. The germline V gene encodes CDR1 SEHNR and CDR2 FQNEAQ (reference sequence). This CDR3 is 15 amino acids long. For this clone: As yet, its antigen is unknown.

The chain links TRBV7-9 to TRBJ1-2, with D possibly being TRBD1 (5 bases). The receptor was isolated from a woman aged 45-65 years with acute myeloid leukemia. Some clones in this sample may be carry-over from other donors' samples. This material consisted of peripheral blood mononuclear cells, taken before stem cell transplant. The CDR3 sequence is CASSTGTLANYGYTF. The CDR3 nucleotides are TGTGCCAGCAGCACCGGGACGTTAGCTAACTATGGCTACACCTTC.